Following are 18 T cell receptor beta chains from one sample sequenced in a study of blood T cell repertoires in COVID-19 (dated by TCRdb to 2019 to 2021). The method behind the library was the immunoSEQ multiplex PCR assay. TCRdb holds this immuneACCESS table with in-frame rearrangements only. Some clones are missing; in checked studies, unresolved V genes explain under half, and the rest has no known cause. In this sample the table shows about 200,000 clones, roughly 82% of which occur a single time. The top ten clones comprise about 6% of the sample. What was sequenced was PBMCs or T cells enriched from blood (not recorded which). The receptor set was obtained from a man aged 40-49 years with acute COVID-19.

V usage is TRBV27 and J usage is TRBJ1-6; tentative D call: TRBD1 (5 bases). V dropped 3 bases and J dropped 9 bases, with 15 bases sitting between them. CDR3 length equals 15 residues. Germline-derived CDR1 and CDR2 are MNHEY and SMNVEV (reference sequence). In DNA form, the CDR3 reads TGTGCCAGCAGTTTCGAGCGGGGGGAGCTTTCACCCCTCCACTTT. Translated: CASSFERGELSPLHF.

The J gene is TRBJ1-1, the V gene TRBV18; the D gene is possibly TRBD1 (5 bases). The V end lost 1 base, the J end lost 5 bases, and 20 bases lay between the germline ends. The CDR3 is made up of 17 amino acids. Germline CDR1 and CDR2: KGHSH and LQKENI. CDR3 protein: CASSPRGWQGGGTEAFF. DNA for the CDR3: TGTGCCAGCTCACCACGAGGATGGCAGGGTGGTGGGACTGAAGCTTTCTTT.

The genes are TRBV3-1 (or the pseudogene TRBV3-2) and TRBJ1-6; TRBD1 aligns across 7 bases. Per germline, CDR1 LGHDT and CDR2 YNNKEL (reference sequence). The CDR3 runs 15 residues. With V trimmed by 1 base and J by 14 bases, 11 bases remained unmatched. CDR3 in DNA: TGTGCCAGCAGCCAAGGTACCCAGGGGGTGGGCACCCTCCACTTT. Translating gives CASSQGTQGVGTLHF.

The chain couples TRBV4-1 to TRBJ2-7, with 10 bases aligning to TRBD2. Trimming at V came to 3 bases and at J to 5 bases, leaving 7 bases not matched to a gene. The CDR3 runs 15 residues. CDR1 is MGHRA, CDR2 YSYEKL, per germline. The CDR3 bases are TGCGCCAGCAGCCATTTCACCGGGACTAGCGACGAGCAGTACTTC. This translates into CASSHFTGTSDEQYF.

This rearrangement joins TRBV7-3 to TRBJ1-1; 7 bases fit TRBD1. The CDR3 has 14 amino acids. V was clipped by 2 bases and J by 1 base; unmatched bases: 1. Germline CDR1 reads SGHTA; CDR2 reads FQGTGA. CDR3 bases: TGTGCCAGCAGCTTACAGGGGGGGAACACTGAAGCTTTCTTT. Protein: CASSLQGGNTEAFF.

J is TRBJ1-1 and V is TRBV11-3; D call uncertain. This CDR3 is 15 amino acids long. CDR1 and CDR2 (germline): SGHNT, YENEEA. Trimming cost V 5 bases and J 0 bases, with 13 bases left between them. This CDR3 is CASSPGSGMNTEAFF. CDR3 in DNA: TGTGCCAGCAGCCCGGGGAGCGGGATGAACACTGAAGCTTTCTTT.

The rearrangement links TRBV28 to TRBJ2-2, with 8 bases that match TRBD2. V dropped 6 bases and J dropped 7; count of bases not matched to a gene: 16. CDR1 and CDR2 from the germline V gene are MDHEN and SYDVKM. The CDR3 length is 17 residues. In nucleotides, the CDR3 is TGTGCCAGCAGATCCATAGCGGGATCTTATCTCGACGGGGAGCTGTTTTTT. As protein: CASRSIAGSYLDGELFF.

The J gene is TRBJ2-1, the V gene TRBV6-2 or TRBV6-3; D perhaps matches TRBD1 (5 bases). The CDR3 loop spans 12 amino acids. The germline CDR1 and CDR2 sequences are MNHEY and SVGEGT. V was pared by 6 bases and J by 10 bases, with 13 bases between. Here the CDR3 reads CASSLGTGEQFF. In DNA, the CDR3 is TGTGCCAGCAGCCTTGGCACAGGAGAGCAGTTCTTC.

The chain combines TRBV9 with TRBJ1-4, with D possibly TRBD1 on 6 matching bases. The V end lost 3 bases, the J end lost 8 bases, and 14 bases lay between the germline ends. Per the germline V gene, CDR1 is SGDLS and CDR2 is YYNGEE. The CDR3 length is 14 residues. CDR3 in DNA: TGTGCCAGCAGCGCCGCAGGGGCAAGAGAAAAACTGTTTTTT. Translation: CASSAAGAREKLFF.

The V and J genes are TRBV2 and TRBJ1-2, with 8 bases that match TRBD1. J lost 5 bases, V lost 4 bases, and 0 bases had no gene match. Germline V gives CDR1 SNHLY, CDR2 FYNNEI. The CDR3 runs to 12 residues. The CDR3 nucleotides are TGTGCCAGCAGTGGGACAGGGTATGGCTACACCTTC. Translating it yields CASSGTGYGYTF. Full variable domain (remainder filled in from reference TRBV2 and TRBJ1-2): EPEVTQTPSHQVTQMGQEVILRCVPISNHLYFYWYRQILGQKVEFLVSFYNNEISEKSEIFDDQFSVERPDGSNFTLKIRSTKLEDSAMYFCASSGTGYGYTFGSGTRLTVV.

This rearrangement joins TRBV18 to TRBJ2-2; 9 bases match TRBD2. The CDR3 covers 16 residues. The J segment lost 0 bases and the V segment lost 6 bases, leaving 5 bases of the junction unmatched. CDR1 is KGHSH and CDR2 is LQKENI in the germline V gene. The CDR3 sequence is CASSASGGTNTGELFF. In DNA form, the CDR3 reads TGTGCCAGCTCTGCAAGCGGGGGGACGAACACCGGGGAGCTGTTTTTT.

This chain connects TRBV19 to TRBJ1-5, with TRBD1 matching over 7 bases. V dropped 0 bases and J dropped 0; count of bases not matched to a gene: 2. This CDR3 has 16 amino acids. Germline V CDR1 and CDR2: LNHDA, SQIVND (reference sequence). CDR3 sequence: CASSIEGQNSNQPQHF. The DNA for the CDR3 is TGTGCCAGTAGTATAGAGGGACAGAATAGCAATCAGCCCCAGCATTTT.

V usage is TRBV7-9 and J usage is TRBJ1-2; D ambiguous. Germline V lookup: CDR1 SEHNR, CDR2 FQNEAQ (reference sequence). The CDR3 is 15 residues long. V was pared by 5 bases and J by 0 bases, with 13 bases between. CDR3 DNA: TGTGCCAGCAGCGAACAGCTGGTCGCTAACTATGGCTACACCTTC. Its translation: CASSEQLVANYGYTF.

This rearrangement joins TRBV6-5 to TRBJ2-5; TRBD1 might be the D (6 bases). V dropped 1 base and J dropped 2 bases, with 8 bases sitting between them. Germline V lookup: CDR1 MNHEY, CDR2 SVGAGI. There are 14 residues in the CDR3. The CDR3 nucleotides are TGTGCCAGCAGTTACTGGACAGCACAAGAGACCCAGTACTTC. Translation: CASSYWTAQETQYF.

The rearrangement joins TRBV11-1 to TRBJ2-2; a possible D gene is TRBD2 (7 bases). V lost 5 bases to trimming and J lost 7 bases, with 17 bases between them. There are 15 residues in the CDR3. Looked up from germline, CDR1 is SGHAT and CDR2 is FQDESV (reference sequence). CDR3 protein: CASSKVRGRVGELFF. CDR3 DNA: TGTGCCAGCAGCAAAGTGCGGGGGCGAGTCGGGGAGCTGTTTTTT.

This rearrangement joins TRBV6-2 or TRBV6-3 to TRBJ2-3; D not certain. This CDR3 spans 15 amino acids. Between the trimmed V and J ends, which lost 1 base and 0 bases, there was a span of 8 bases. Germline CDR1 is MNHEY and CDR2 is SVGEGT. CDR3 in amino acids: CASSYFISSTDTQYF. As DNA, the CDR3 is TGTGCCAGCAGTTACTTTATATCTAGCACAGATACGCAGTATTTT.

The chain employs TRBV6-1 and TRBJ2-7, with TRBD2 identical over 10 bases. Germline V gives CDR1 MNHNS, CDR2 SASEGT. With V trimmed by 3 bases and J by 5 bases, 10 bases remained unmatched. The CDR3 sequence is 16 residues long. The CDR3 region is CASSDEREGPPDEQYF. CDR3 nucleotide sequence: TGTGCCAGCAGTGATGAGCGGGAGGGTCCCCCTGACGAGCAGTACTTC.

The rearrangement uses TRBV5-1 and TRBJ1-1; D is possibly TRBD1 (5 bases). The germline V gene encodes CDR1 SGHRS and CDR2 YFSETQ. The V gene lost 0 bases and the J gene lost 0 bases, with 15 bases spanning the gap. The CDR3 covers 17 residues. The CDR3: CASSLDRLRSVNTEAFF. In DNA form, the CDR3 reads TGCGCCAGCAGCTTGGACAGGTTACGGTCGGTGAACACTGAAGCTTTCTTT.